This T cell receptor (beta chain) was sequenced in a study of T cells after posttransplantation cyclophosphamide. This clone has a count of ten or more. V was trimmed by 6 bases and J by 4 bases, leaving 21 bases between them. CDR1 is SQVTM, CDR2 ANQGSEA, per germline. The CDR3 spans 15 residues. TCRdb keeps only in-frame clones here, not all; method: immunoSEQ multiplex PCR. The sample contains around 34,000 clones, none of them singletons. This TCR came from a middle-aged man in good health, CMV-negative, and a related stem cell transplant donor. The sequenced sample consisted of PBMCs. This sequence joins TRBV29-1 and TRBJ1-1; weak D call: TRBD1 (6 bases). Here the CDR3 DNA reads TGCAGCGTGGGGGGGCAGGGTCCGATCGGCACTGAAGCTTTCTTT. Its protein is CSVGGQGPIGTEAFF. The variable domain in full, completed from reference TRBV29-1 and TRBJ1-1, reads SAVISQKPSRDICQRGTSLTIQCQVDSQVTMMFWYRQQPGQSLTLIATANQGSEATYESGFVIDKFPISRPNLTFSTLTVSNMSPEDSSIYLCSVGGQGPIGTEAFFGQGTRLTVV.